This TCR beta chain was retrieved from a study of blood T cell repertoires in COVID-19. The assay was immunoSEQ multiplex PCR, and TCRdb's table has in-frame clones only and misses some. The profile covers over 95,000 clones, with about 85% appearing a single time and more than 5% taken by the ten largest. Recruited during active infection, patients (from Seattle) were subsequently followed longitudinally. Looked up from germline, CDR1 is LNHDA and CDR2 is SQIVND (reference sequence). V dropped 6 bases and J dropped 11; count of bases not matched to a gene: 11. CDR3 length equals 14 residues. The chain has TRBV19 and TRBJ1-2; TRBD1 matches at 11 bases. What was sequenced was peripheral blood. This clonotype was sampled from a woman in her sixties or seventies with COVID-19, enrolled during active disease. The DNA of the CDR3 is TGTGCCAGTAGCGACGGACAGGGGGCGAAAGGGTACACCTTC. Protein sequence: CASSDGQGAKGYTF.